This T cell receptor (beta chain) was sequenced for a study of human T cells and chemical hapten exposure. Study in general: Researchers reported sensitizing a roughly 2 cm by roughly 2 cm upper inner arm skin site with 2% DPC. The patient population, which was mostly female, had alopecia areata, totalis or universalis. Study results and limitations: Significantly more large CDR3 similarity clusters were formed by expanded TCRs than by controls.

The CDR3 is 14 residues long. Germline CDR1 DFQATT, CDR2 SNEGSKA (reference sequence). V gave up 5 bases and J gave up 1 base, with 11 bases separating them. Stated time point: patch test 2, 6 weeks after DPC sensitization. Treatment described: therapeutic diphenylcyclopropenone sensitization with weekly scalp DPC. This clonotype was seen many times. Its antigen is as yet unknown. Authors' analysis steps: The number of TCRs in each sample had a median of about 96,000 and spanned roughly 20,000 to 750,000. Each CDR3 protein gets one entry after TCRdb re-called the RACE reads with MiXCR. The V and J calls reflect TCRdb's pipeline rather than the authors' work. This sample yields 90,000 to 110,000 distinct CDR3 sequences, of which less than 10% are seen a single time; 2.5% to 3.5% belongs to the top ten.

The rearrangement links TRBV20-1 to TRBJ2-2; perhaps D is TRBD1 or TRBD2 (5 bases each). The material sequenced was whole blood, taken in connection with sensitization to the hapten diphenylcyclopropenone (DPC). This TCR was recovered from a woman aged 40 to 50 with alopecia areata. Some clones in this sample may be carry-over from other donors' samples. The CDR3 loop is CSAQGGGNTGELFF. CDR3 sequence (DNA): TGCAGTGCTCAGGGTGGAGGGAACACCGGGGAGCTGTTTTTT.